The rows below give T cell receptor beta chains drawn from one sample of a study of cytomegalovirus exposure and HLA in healthy donors. The repertoire was sequenced with immunoSEQ multiplex PCR; TCRdb's copy has only in-frame clones and lacks some. Altogether under 100,000 clones are present, 60% to 80% being singletons, with the ten largest covering approximately 16%. The sequenced sample consisted of PBMCs. The source of these receptors is a woman aged 50 to 65 in good health and CMV-seropositive. Each CDR3 is given with its conserved first and last residue. Each record gives: CDR3 protein, CDR3 DNA, clone size, D gene, J gene, V gene, CDR3 length. A D gene is named only where the DNA matches it firmly. The size field is filled for only some rows; it gives once, few, many or a size class.

CDR3aa: CASSLGADSSYNEQFF
CDR3nt: TGTGCCAGCAGCTTAGGAGCTGACAGCTCCTACAATGAGCAGTTCTTC
abundance: .
d_gene: .
j_gene: TRBJ2-1
v_gene: TRBV7-2
len: 16

CDR3aa: CASRTGETQYF
CDR3nt: TGTGCCAGCAGAACAGGGGAGACCCAGTACTTC
abundance: .
d_gene: .
j_gene: TRBJ2-5
v_gene: TRBV6-1
len: 11

CDR3aa: CASSIWWWTVNTGELFF
CDR3nt: TGTGCCAGTAGTATATGGTGGTGGACAGTGAACACCGGGGAGCTGTTTTTT
abundance: once
d_gene: .
j_gene: TRBJ2-2
v_gene: TRBV19
len: 17

CDR3aa: CAWSVRYRGNLGYTF
CDR3nt: TGTGCCTGGAGTGTACGGTACAGGGGGAACCTTGGCTACACCTTC
abundance: .
d_gene: TRBD1
j_gene: TRBJ1-2
v_gene: TRBV30
len: 15

CDR3aa: CASSLATRVGADTQYF
CDR3nt: TGTGCCAGCAGCTTGGCGACCAGGGTAGGTGCAGATACGCAGTATTTT
abundance: few
d_gene: .
j_gene: TRBJ2-3
v_gene: TRBV5-5
len: 16

CDR3aa: CASLDFAENGYTF
CDR3nt: TGTGCCAGCCTTGATTTCGCGGAAAATGGCTACACCTTC
abundance: few
d_gene: .
j_gene: TRBJ1-2
v_gene: TRBV7-2
len: 13

CDR3aa: CATGKGRGGYEQYF
CDR3nt: TGTGCCACGGGGAAAGGACGGGGGGGCTACGAGCAGTACTTC
abundance: .
d_gene: TRBD2
j_gene: TRBJ2-7
v_gene: TRBV6-5
len: 14

CDR3aa: CASTPGGGLGTEAFF
CDR3nt: TGTGCCAGCACCCCGGGCGGCGGGTTGGGGACTGAAGCTTTCTTT
abundance: once
d_gene: .
j_gene: TRBJ1-1
v_gene: TRBV6-5
len: 15

CDR3aa: CASSRQSTDTQYF
CDR3nt: TGTGCCAGCAGCAGACAGAGCACAGATACGCAGTATTTT
abundance: .
d_gene: .
j_gene: TRBJ2-3
v_gene: TRBV5-4
len: 13

CDR3aa: CASSIGRGTEAFF
CDR3nt: TGTGCCAGTAGTATAGGGAGGGGCACTGAAGCTTTCTTT
abundance: .
d_gene: .
j_gene: TRBJ1-1
v_gene: TRBV19
len: 13

CDR3aa: CASSLLRIQGGRGNTIYF
CDR3nt: TGTGCCAGCAGTTTGCTTCGTATTCAAGGGGGCAGGGGAAACACCATATATTTT
abundance: .
d_gene: TRBD1
j_gene: TRBJ1-3
v_gene: TRBV28
len: 18